This T cell receptor (beta chain) was sequenced for a study of cytomegalovirus exposure and HLA in healthy donors. Germline CDR1 is ENHRY and CDR2 is SYGVKD. V was trimmed by 8 bases and J by 4 bases, leaving 12 bases between them. The CDR3 is 13 amino acids. It was with 60 Vbeta and 13 Jbeta primers that the PCR ran. Profiling relied on immunoSEQ multiplex PCR, and the TCRdb table lists in-frame clones only, not all of them. The table includes approximately 190,000 clones, about 80% detected once. The genes are TRBV10-3 and TRBJ2-1; D is possibly TRBD2 (6 bases). The sample was PBMCs. This clonotype was sampled from a woman aged 25 to 39 in good health and CMV-seropositive. The CDR3 DNA follows: TGTGCCATCGGGAGGATGGTTTACAATGAGCAGTTCTTC. It translates to CAIGRMVYNEQFF.